The clone carrying this T cell receptor (beta chain) was counted between two and nine times. Its antigen remains unknown. This sample stems from a study of OX40 agonist ivuxolimab in advanced cancers. Across the study: Patients received ivuxolimab, an intravenous treatment, every 2 weeks at 0.01 to 10 mg/kg. Regarding the study as a whole: Clonal expansion by week 6 occurred in CD4+ and CD8+ blood T cells (at 0.1 to 3.0 mg/kg). Specificity for antigen went undetermined in the expanded peripheral T cells. Low levels of normalized T-cell clonal expansion also appeared in some nonresponders.

Clones were sequenced by immunoSEQ multiplex PCR, and TCRdb holds only the in-frame ones, with some missing. The profile covers 30,000 to 45,000 clones, with just under 75% appearing a single time and around 18% taken by the ten largest. Here the sequenced sample was CD4+ or CD8+ T cells sorted from blood, taken in a trial of the OX40 agonist ivuxolimab. This sequence originates from an adult with an advanced solid tumor such as melanoma, head and neck, liver or kidney cancer.

In DNA form, the CDR3 reads TGTGCCAGCAGTCCTACAGGGGGAGATGGCTACACCTTC. Translating it yields CASSPTGGDGYTF. This chain links TRBV7-6 with TRBJ1-2; 8 bases line up with TRBD1. Germline values: CDR1 SGHVS, CDR2 FNYEAQ. With 6 bases clipped from V and 6 bases from J, the junction kept 6 bases outside the gene matches. The CDR3 covers 13 residues. The variable domain in full, completed from reference TRBV7-6 and TRBJ1-2, reads GAGVSQSPRYKVTKRGQDVALRCDPISGHVSLYWYRQALGQGPEFLTYFNYEAQQDKSGLPNDRFSAERPEGSISTLTIQRTEQRDSAMYRCASSPTGGDGYTFGSGTRLTVV.